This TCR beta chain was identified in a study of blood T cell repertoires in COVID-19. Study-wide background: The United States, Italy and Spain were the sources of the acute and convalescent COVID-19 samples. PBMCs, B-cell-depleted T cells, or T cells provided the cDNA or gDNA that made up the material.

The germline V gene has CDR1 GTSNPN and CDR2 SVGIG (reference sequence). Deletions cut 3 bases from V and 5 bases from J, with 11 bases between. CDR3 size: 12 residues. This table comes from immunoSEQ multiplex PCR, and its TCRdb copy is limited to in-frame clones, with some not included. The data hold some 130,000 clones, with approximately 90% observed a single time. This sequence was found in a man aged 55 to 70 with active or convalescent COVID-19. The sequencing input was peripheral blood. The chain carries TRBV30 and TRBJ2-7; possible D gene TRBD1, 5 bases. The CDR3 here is CAWSPGRDEQYF. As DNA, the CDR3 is TGTGCCTGGAGCCCCGGCAGGGACGAGCAGTACTTC.